This T cell receptor beta chain was obtained from a study of shared clonotypes between healthy human individuals. This clone was recorded only once. The antigen remains undetermined. In the same sample, other DNA sequences code for this CDR3. Study conclusions and caveats: Larger estimated richness was generally seen in naive subsets than in memory subsets. Shared clonotypes: roughly 4.5% naive CD4, under 4% naive CD8, about 2.5% memory CD4, under 0.45% memory CD8.

Generated by immunoSEQ multiplex PCR, the TCRdb table keeps only in-frame clones and is missing some. Among more than 2,000,000 clones listed, 85% to 95% were seen once. This TCR was sampled from a man between 18 and 29 years old in good health. Some clones in this sample may be carry-over from other donors' samples. Sequencing was done on a sample of naive CD4+ T cells from PBMCs. Subset specified: CD45RA+ positively selected.

The CDR3 sequence is CASSLGVQVSTDTQYF. DNA of the CDR3: TGTGCCAGCAGCTTAGGGGTACAGGTATCCACAGATACGCAGTATTTT. V gene TRBV7-3 combines with J gene TRBJ2-3; D is perhaps TRBD1 (5 bases). CDR3 length equals 16 residues. The V end was cut by 2 bases, the J end by 2 bases, with 14 bases between. Germline loops: CDR1 SGHTA, CDR2 FQGTGA.